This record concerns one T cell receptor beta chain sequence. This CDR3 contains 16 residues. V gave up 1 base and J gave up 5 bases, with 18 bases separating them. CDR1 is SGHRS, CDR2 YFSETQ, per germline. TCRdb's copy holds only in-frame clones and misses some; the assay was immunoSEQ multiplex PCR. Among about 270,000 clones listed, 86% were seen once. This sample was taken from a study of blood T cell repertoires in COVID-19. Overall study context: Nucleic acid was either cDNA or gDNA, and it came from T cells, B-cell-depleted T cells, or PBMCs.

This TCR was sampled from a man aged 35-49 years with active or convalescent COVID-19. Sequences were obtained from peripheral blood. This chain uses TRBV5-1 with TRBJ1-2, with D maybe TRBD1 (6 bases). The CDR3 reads CASSLSGATQGYGYTF. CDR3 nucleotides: TGCGCCAGCAGCTTGAGTGGGGCTACCCAGGGGTATGGCTACACCTTC.